Sequencing of this TCR beta chain was carried out in a study of cytomegalovirus exposure and HLA in healthy donors. Overall study results and limits: The study labeled more than 150 TCR beta chains cytomegalovirus-associated. Reports indicate that TCR beta sequences accurately predicted the HLA-A and HLA-B alleles of most subjects.

Germline CDR1 MNHNS, CDR2 SASEGT. The CDR3 spans 16 residues. The V gene end was trimmed by 4 bases and the J gene end by 8 bases; junction bases not matched to a gene: 11. Concerning this clone: Its antigen is unknown.

PCR involved 60 Vbeta and 13 Jbeta primers. Original processing notes: In a later analysis, the count reached 80 million or so unique TCR beta chains, with roughly 11 million shared. The table came from immunoSEQ multiplex PCR; TCRdb's copy has only in-frame clones and leaves some out. V, J and clone size are taken as reported in that table, and D and trimming were inferred from the DNA itself. The data show 100,000 or so clones, approximately 77% seen once. This receptor was taken from a male donor in good health and CMV-seropositive. V usage is TRBV6-1 and J usage is TRBJ1-6; 7 positions agree with TRBD1. The sample was PBMCs. CDR3 in DNA: TGTGCCAGCAGTGGCACCACGGGACAGAAGGATTCACCCCTCCACTTT. It codes for CASSGTTGQKDSPLHF.